A single sample gave rise to the 32 T cell receptor beta chains below, sequenced in a study of regulatory T cells in long-lasting Graves disease. Time point denoted: persistent/refractory GD, antithyroid drugs over 5 years with positive TRAb. The TCR library was prepared using RNA isolated from PBMCs. According to the study, TCR beta libraries were built with iRepertoire HTBI primers and CDR3-region Arm-PCR. A single record per CDR3 protein comes from TCRdb applying MiXCR to the multiplex PCR reads. The table includes roughly 450,000 distinct CDR3 sequences, about 20% detected once. The input for sequencing was peripheral blood mononuclear cells (PBMCs), taken when the disease was refractory, from a patient treated with antithyroid drugs. These receptors all come from a female donor with Graves disease.

Concerning this clonotype itself: Possible read error: a much larger clone is one base away. The final CDR3 position lacks the conserved phenylalanine or tryptophan, pointing to a likely read error. The chain combines TRBV28 with TRBJ1-6; unclear D gene. V shed 6 bases and J shed 7 bases, with 10 bases lying between them. CDR3 size: 13 residues. The germline gives CDR1 MDHEN, CDR2 SYDVKM. The CDR3 loop reads CASRSQANSPLHS. The CDR3 DNA reads as TGTGCCAGCAGGAGCCAGGCCAATTCACCCCTCCACTCT.

This clonotype was counted ten times or more. The chain employs TRBV14 and TRBJ2-5; 8 bases fit TRBD1. Trimming took 2 bases from V and 4 from J; bases not matched to a gene: 6. Germline CDR1 and CDR2: SGHDN and FVKESK. The CDR3 has 15 amino acids. Here the CDR3 reads CASSQTTGGIETQYF. CDR3 sequence (DNA): TGTGCCAGCAGCCAAACTACAGGGGGGATAGAGACCCAGTACTTC.

This clonotype was seen more than once but under ten times. The chain combines TRBV6-1 with TRBJ2-7; tentatively, D is TRBD1 (6 bases). The CDR3 totals 15 residues. V was shortened by 6 bases and J by 3 bases, with 18 bases between the two germline ends. Germline values: CDR1 MNHNS, CDR2 SASEGT. The CDR3 region is CASSRGGQLDYEQYF. The CDR3 DNA reads TGTGCCAGCAGCCGAGGTGGACAGCTAGACTACGAGCAGTACTTC.

The chain is built from TRBV19 and TRBJ2-5; no reliable D call. Between the trimmed V and J ends, which lost 4 bases and 7 bases, there was a span of 19 bases. Germline CDR1 reads LNHDA; CDR2 reads SQIVND (reference sequence). The CDR3 runs 15 residues. The CDR3 DNA is TGTGCCAGTAGTACCGACGGGTCGGTGGAAGTGACCCAGTACTTC. Amino acids: CASSTDGSVEVTQYF.

This clonotype has only a few counts. The chain combines TRBV28 with TRBJ2-5; 11 bases fit TRBD2. CDR1 is MDHEN, CDR2 SYDVKM, per germline. V shed 7 bases, J shed 4 bases, and the junction held 5 bases outside the gene matches. CDR3 size: 14 residues. The CDR3 nucleotides are TGTGCCAGCACCCCTACTAGCGGGAGAGAGACCCAGTACTTC. As protein: CASTPTSGRETQYF.

The chain links TRBV30 to TRBJ2-7; weak D call: TRBD2 (5 bases). Germline CDR1 reads GTSNPN; CDR2 reads SVGIG (reference sequence). The CDR3 has 13 amino acids. V gave up 5 bases and J gave up 0 bases, with 11 bases separating them. The CDR3: CAWSEESSYEQYF. The DNA for the CDR3 is TGTGCCTGGTCGGAGGAGAGCTCCTACGAGCAGTACTTC. Supplemented by reference TRBV30 and TRBJ2-7, the full variable domain reads SQTIHQWPATLVQPVGSPLSLECTVEGTSNPNLYWYRQAAGRGLQLLFYSVGIGQISSEVPQNLSASRPQDRQFILSSKKLLLSDSGFYLCAWSEESSYEQYFGPGTRLTVT.

A word on this clonotype: This may arise from a read error, as a much more abundant clone is one base away. The chain combines TRBV12-3 or TRBV12-4 with TRBJ2-6; TRBD1 agrees at 9 bases. The CDR3 contains 14 residues. The CDR3 DNA is TGTGCCAGCAGCTCCGGGACAGGGCTCAACGTCCTGGCTTTC. It encodes CASSSGTGLNVLAF.

J is TRBJ1-1 and V is TRBV28; D gene uncertain. This CDR3 has 15 residues. Germline V gives CDR1 MDHEN, CDR2 SYDVKM. V was pared by 1 base and J by 1 base, with 10 bases between. CDR3 loop: CASSLYDWGNTEAFF. CDR3 sequence (DNA): TGTGCCAGCAGTTTATACGATTGGGGGAACACTGAAGCTTTCTTT.

This clonotype appeared a single time. The chain links TRBV30 to TRBJ1-1; perhaps TRBD1 as D (6 bases). V lost 5 bases and J lost 0, with 13 bases in between. The CDR3 spans 14 residues. CDR1 is GTSNPN, CDR2 SVGIG, per germline (reference sequence). The CDR3 sequence: CAWDGTRLNTEAFF. The CDR3 nucleotides are TGTGCCTGGGACGGGACAAGGCTGAACACTGAAGCTTTCTTT.

J is TRBJ2-1 and V is TRBV27; D remains unclear. The CDR3 runs to 13 residues. The germline CDR1 and CDR2 sequences are MNHEY and SMNVEV (reference sequence). V was cut by 5 bases and J by 7 bases, with 12 bases left in between. Here the CDR3 reads CASSPNGRNEQFF. The CDR3, as DNA: TGTGCCAGCAGTCCGAACGGGCGGAATGAGCAGTTCTTC.

This clonotype came up a few times. The chain combines TRBV2 with TRBJ2-7; possibly TRBD1 for D (6 bases). There are 13 residues in the CDR3. Germline V gene lookup returns CDR1 SNHLY and CDR2 FYNNEI. V was cut by 6 bases and J by 3 bases, with 12 bases left in between. The CDR3 nucleotides read TGTGCCAGCAGCACGAGGACAGACTACGAGCAGTACTTC. Translating gives CASSTRTDYEQYF.

This clonotype was picked up many times. The chain links TRBV12-3 or TRBV12-4 to TRBJ2-7; maybe TRBD2 (6 bases). The CDR3 extends over 15 amino acids. Trimming stripped 6 bases from V and 5 bases from J, with 20 bases between. This CDR3 reads CASSSTVAGLNEQYF. For the CDR3, the DNA is TGTGCCAGCAGCTCGACCGTGGCGGGGTTGAACGAGCAGTACTTC.

V is TRBV5-1 and J is TRBJ1-1; 7 nucleotides align to TRBD1. The CDR3 covers 12 residues. J lost 5 bases, V lost 6 bases, and 4 bases had no gene match. Germline lookup yields CDR1 SGHRS and CDR2 YFSETQ. CDR3 coding DNA: TGCGCCAGCACCATGACAGGGACTGAAGCTTTCTTT. Amino acid sequence: CASTMTGTEAFF.

There are many counts of this clonotype. The gene calls are TRBV20-1 and TRBJ2-5, with D perhaps TRBD1 or TRBD2 (5 bases each). The CDR3 runs 15 residues. Trimming removed 4 bases from V and 4 bases from J, with 19 bases in between. CDR1 and CDR2 from the germline V gene are DFQATT and SNEGSKA (reference sequence). The CDR3, as DNA: TGCAGTGCTATACACCGGACCCGGGGCACAGAGACCCAGTACTTC. Its protein product is CSAIHRTRGTETQYF.

This clonotype was seen at least ten times. Written as DNA, the CDR3 is TGTGCCAGCAGTTTAGGAAGTGAAGAAGTGGCCGAAGCTTTCTTT. Protein product: CASSLGSEEVAEAFF. The V call is TRBV28, the J call TRBJ1-1; D is uncertain. With 2 bases removed from V and 8 bases from J, the gap between germline ends came to 18 bases. The germline CDR1 and CDR2 sequences are MDHEN and SYDVKM. The CDR3 is 15 residues long.

This clonotype was counted between two and nine times. The CDR3 nucleotides are TGTGCCAGCAGCTTGTGGGGGGGTTTGAACATTCAGTACTTC. This sequence encodes CASSLWGGLNIQYF. The chain carries TRBV5-4 and TRBJ2-4, with TRBD2 matching 7 bases. Unmatched junction bases numbered 5, after V lost 1 base and J lost 7 bases. The germline gives CDR1 SGHNT, CDR2 YYREEE (reference sequence). This CDR3 spans 14 amino acids. The full variable domain, in which reference TRBV5-4 and TRBJ2-4 provide the parts outside the CDR3, is ETGVTQSPTHLIKTRGQQVTLRCSSQSGHNTVSWYQQALGQGPQFIFQYYREEENGRGNFPPRFSGLQFPNYSSELNVNALELDDSALYLCASSLWGGLNIQYFGAGTRLSVL.

The genes are TRBV25-1 and TRBJ2-6, with D hard to call. This CDR3 has 16 amino acids. Trimming pared 3 bases from V and 0 bases from J, leaving 9 bases between. The germline gives CDR1 MGHDK, CDR2 SYGVNS. DNA of the CDR3: TGTGCCAGCAGTGAGTCGGATTTCTCTGGGGCCAACGTCCTGACTTTC. It translates to CASSESDFSGANVLTF.

This clonotype was seen many times. This rearrangement joins TRBV2 to TRBJ2-7; 9 bases are shared with TRBD1. Germline loops: CDR1 SNHLY, CDR2 FYNNEI. The CDR3 covers 13 residues. V lost 3 bases to trimming and J lost 3 bases; unmatched junction nucleotides: 0. CDR3 loop: CASSEDRGYEQYF. For the CDR3, the DNA is TGTGCCAGCAGTGAGGACAGGGGCTACGAGCAGTACTTC.

In this sample, this clonotype turned up many times. No DNA is shown, since the ends of the CDR3 on it are uncertain; the CDR3 is the one TCRdb lists. CDR3: CASILAGGNEQYF. The chain joins TRBV28 to TRBJ2-7; the table calls TRBD1, which could not be checked here. The CDR3 sequence runs 13 residues, both termini included. CDR1 and CDR2 (germline): MDHEN, SYDVKM.

This clonotype came up many times. This chain uses TRBV12-3 or TRBV12-4 with TRBJ2-5; 8 bases match TRBD2. After removal of 7 bases from V and 1 base from J, the junction contained 8 bases not matched to a gene. The CDR3 is made up of 15 amino acids. CDR3 nucleotides: TGTGCCAGCAAAATCGGGGGGGGCAGCCAAGAGACCCAGTACTTC. It is translated as CASKIGGGSQETQYF.

At least ten counts were recorded for this clonotype. Written as DNA, the CDR3 is TGTGCCAGCAGTTTGACGGACAGAAGGACCGGGGAGCTGTTTTTT. Its protein product is CASSLTDRRTGELFF. This chain joins TRBV12-3 or TRBV12-4 and TRBJ2-2; tentative D call: TRBD1 (6 bases). Deletions cut 3 bases from V and 5 bases from J, with 13 bases between. This CDR3 has 15 residues.

This clonotype was observed many times. The CDR3 is CASSAHRSNEKLFF. The CDR3 bases are TGTGCCAGCAGCGCACACAGATCTAATGAAAAACTGTTTTTT. This sequence joins TRBV11-2 and TRBJ1-4, with D unclear. The germline V gene encodes CDR1 SGHAT and CDR2 FQNNGV. This CDR3 is built from 14 residues. V gave up 5 bases and J gave up 3 bases, with 10 bases separating them.

This clonotype was seen a few times. The chain carries TRBV29-1 and TRBJ1-1, with a tentative D call TRBD1 (5 bases). In germline, CDR1 is SQVTM, CDR2 ANQGSEA. This CDR3 is 11 amino acids long. Trimming cost V 3 bases and J 6 bases, with 8 bases left between them. CDR3 DNA: TGCAGCGTTGAGAAGACAGCTGAAGCTTTCTTT. It is translated as CSVEKTAEAFF.

Ten or more counts support this clonotype. The chain recombines TRBV2 with TRBJ1-4, with D hard to call. CDR1 and CDR2 (germline): SNHLY, FYNNEI. The CDR3 runs 14 residues. V dropped 4 bases and J dropped 14 bases, with 20 bases sitting between them. CDR3 region: CASSALRRQILLFF. In DNA, the CDR3 is TGTGCCAGCAGTGCCCTTAGAAGGCAGATTCTCCTGTTTTTT.

This clonotype showed up just a few times. CDR3 residues: CAWSRDRSYQGHGYTF. Written as DNA, the CDR3 is TGTGCCTGGAGTAGGGACAGGTCATACCAGGGGCATGGCTACACCTTC. The rearrangement joins TRBV30 to TRBJ1-2, with 8 bases aligning to TRBD1. This CDR3 is 16 amino acids long. V shed 2 bases, J shed 6 bases, and the junction held 14 bases outside the gene matches. Germline lookup yields CDR1 GTSNPN and CDR2 SVGIG (reference sequence).

The chain carries TRBV28 and TRBJ2-3; D is ambiguous. Germline lookup yields CDR1 MDHEN and CDR2 SYDVKM. With 8 bases removed from V and 6 bases from J, the gap between germline ends came to 9 bases. CDR3 length: 11 residues. This CDR3 reads CASSSRDTQYF. The CDR3 DNA sequence: TGTGCCAGCTCTTCCAGGGATACGCAGTATTTT. Full variable domain (rest looked up from reference TRBV28 and TRBJ2-3): DVKVTQSSRYLVKRTGEKVFLECVQDMDHENMFWYRQDPGLGLRLIYFSYDVKMKEKGDIPEGYSVSREKKERFSLILESASTNQTSMYLCASSSRDTQYFGPGTRLTVL.

The chain has TRBV4-3 and TRBJ1-1, with unresolved D. Trimming removed 1 base from V and 2 bases from J, with 14 bases in between. Germline values: CDR1 LGHNA, CDR2 YSLEER. CDR3 size: 16 residues. CDR3 sequence: CASSQASAGTNTEAFF. In nucleotides, the CDR3 is TGCGCCAGCAGCCAAGCTAGTGCGGGTACCAACACTGAAGCTTTCTTT.

This clonotype was seen repeatedly, ten times or more. The chain uses TRBV29-1 and TRBJ1-1; D gene uncertain. Germline CDR1 SQVTM, CDR2 ANQGSEA. The CDR3 runs to 11 residues. The V gene lost 4 bases and the J gene lost 3 bases, with 6 bases spanning the gap. Here the CDR3 DNA reads TGCAGCGTTGGGCTGGACACTGAAGCTTTCTTT. It specifies CSVGLDTEAFF.

This rearrangement joins TRBV19 to TRBJ2-7, with D unclear. V lost 2 bases, J lost 2 bases, and 7 bases lay in between. This CDR3 is 13 amino acids long. The germline CDR1 and CDR2 sequences are LNHDA and SQIVND (reference sequence). The CDR3 nucleotides are TGTGCCAGTAGTATAAATAGACCCTACGAGCAGTACTTC. Its protein product is CASSINRPYEQYF.

This clonotype was seen many times. V gene TRBV11-2 combines with J gene TRBJ1-5; 8 positions match TRBD1. The CDR3 length is 14 residues. Germline assignment: CDR1 SGHAT and CDR2 FQNNGV. The trim removed 3 bases at V and 6 bases at J, leaving 4 bases unmatched. CDR3 bases: TGTGCCAGCAGCTTGGACAGGGATCGTCAGCCCCAGCATTTT. The encoded protein is CASSLDRDRQPQHF.

The chain couples TRBV5-1 to TRBJ2-1, with 9 nucleotides matching TRBD2. CDR3 length: 15 amino acids. With V trimmed by 0 bases and J by 6 bases, 4 bases remained unmatched. Germline V gene sequence: CDR1 SGHRS, CDR2 YFSETQ. CDR3 protein: CASSLALAGLNEQFF. The CDR3 region has the DNA TGCGCCAGCAGCTTGGCTCTAGCGGGACTCAATGAGCAGTTCTTC.

This clonotype came up a few times. This chain uses TRBV29-1 with TRBJ2-7; D remains unclear. Germline V gives CDR1 SQVTM, CDR2 ANQGSEA. V shed 6 bases and J shed 1 base, with 13 bases lying between them. The CDR3 sequence is 13 residues long. The CDR3 DNA follows: TGCAGCGTCCTAATCGCTGCTTCCTACGAGCAGTACTTC. Translation gives CSVLIAASYEQYF.